The TCR beta chain under discussion was sequenced for a study of tumor and adjacent non-tumor tissue in lung cancer. A modified ARM-PCR protocol with three rounds of nested PCR amplified TCRbeta. TCRdb processed the multiplex PCR reads anew with MiXCR; each CDR3 protein has one entry. Of about 86,000 distinct CDR3 sequences listed, about 77% are singletons. In the case of this clonotype: At one boundary the junction diverges from the germline segment, which might be a read error.

The germline V gene has CDR1 MDHEN and CDR2 SYDVKM. The CDR3 is 17 residues long. RNA was extracted from bulk tissue without any cell sorting. Distant lung tissue was collected more than 3 cm away from the tumor edge. The material sequenced was distant non-tumor lung tissue. The TCR sequence derives from a woman in her forties or fifties with non-small cell lung cancer. V gene TRBV28 combines with J gene TRBJ1-2; TRBD1 is a possible D gene (5 bases). The CDR3, as DNA: TGTGCCAGAAGTTTATTGCCGCGGGGTGGGGGGTCCACTGGCTACACCTTC. It encodes CARSLLPRGGGSTGYTF.